The 19 T cell receptor beta chains listed next were all sequenced from one sample in a study of blood T cell repertoires in COVID-19. TCRdb's copy holds only in-frame clones and misses some; the assay was immunoSEQ multiplex PCR. Of a few hundred thousand clones in the sample, over 75% are singletons; the top ten hold 1%. Sequenced input: peripheral blood. These receptors were obtained from a man between 50 and 59 years old with active or convalescent COVID-19.

The V call is TRBV21-1, the J call TRBJ2-7; the table gives TRBD1 as D, unverified against the DNA. TRBV21-1 is a recognized pseudogene. The CDR3 is 14 amino acids. CDR3 sequence: CASSSGRGPAEQYF. The CDR3 DNA follows: TGTGCCAGCAGCAGTGGCAGGGGTCCTGCCGAGCAGTACTTC.

The chain is built from TRBV10-3 and TRBJ2-6; 11 nucleotides match TRBD1. Unmatched junction bases numbered 6, after V lost 4 bases and J lost 4 bases. CDR3 size: 17 residues. Germline assignment: CDR1 ENHRY and CDR2 SYGVKD. CDR3 protein: CAISGPGQGDGANVLTF. CDR3 nucleotide sequence: TGTGCCATCAGTGGACCGGGACAGGGGGACGGGGCCAACGTCCTGACTTTC.

The rearrangement links TRBV21-1 to TRBJ1-5. TRBV21-1 is assigned pseudogene status. The CDR3 covers 17 residues. CDR3 loop: CASSKNDEFFCNQPQHF. In DNA form, the CDR3 reads TGTGCCAGCAGCAAAAATGATGAGTTTTTCTGCAATCAGCCCCAGCATTTT.

This chain links TRBV28 with TRBJ1-6, with D unresolved. This CDR3 has 12 residues. The germline V and J ends were trimmed by 5 bases and 7 bases, with 6 bases remaining between them. Germline values: CDR1 MDHEN, CDR2 SYDVKM. CDR3: CASSGPNSPLHF. For the CDR3, the DNA is TGTGCCAGCAGTGGGCCCAATTCACCCCTCCACTTT.

This rearrangement joins TRBV2 to TRBJ2-7, with 7 bases that match TRBD1. This CDR3 spans 14 amino acids. V was pared by 6 bases and J by 3 bases, with 8 bases of the junction left unmatched. Germline-derived CDR1 and CDR2 are SNHLY and FYNNEI. The CDR3 DNA is TGTGCCAGCAGCTCGACAGGGTGGGGCTACGAGCAGTACTTC. This sequence encodes CASSSTGWGYEQYF.

The V call is TRBV29-1, the J call TRBJ2-1; 12 bases are a match to TRBD2. J gave up 10 bases and V 4 bases, and 5 bases lay outside the gene matches. CDR3 length: 13 amino acids. The germline V gene encodes CDR1 SQVTM and CDR2 ANQGSEA. The CDR3 DNA reads as TGCAGCGTTGCGGCTAGCGGGAGGGGGGAGCAGTTCTTC. Translated: CSVAASGRGEQFF.

This clone appeared a few times. The J gene is TRBJ2-6, the V gene TRBV5-1; TRBD1 aligns across 7 bases. The CDR3 runs to 20 residues. CDR1 is SGHRS and CDR2 is YFSETQ in the germline V gene. J was trimmed by 0 bases and V by 2 bases; bases with no gene match: 14. The CDR3 loop is CASSFAPPGQFLSGANVLTF. The CDR3 region has the DNA TGCGCCAGCAGCTTCGCACCTCCGGGACAGTTTCTCTCTGGGGCCAACGTCCTGACTTTC.

This CDR3 reads CASSPRRGNTEAFF. The CDR3 nucleotides read TGTGCCAGCAGCCCAAGGAGGGGGAACACTGAAGCTTTCTTT. The chain couples TRBV4-2 to TRBJ1-1, with a possible D match to TRBD1 (5 bases). From germline, CDR1 is LGHNA and CDR2 YNFKEQ. The germline V and J ends were trimmed by 4 bases and 1 base, with 10 bases remaining between them. The CDR3 extends over 14 amino acids.

This chain joins TRBV5-1 and TRBJ2-5; 9 nucleotides match TRBD2. Germline V lookup: CDR1 SGHRS, CDR2 YFSETQ. The CDR3 runs 14 residues. Trimming took 4 bases from V and 5 from J; bases not matched to a gene: 6. In DNA, the CDR3 is TGCGCCAGCAGCCTAGGTGCGGGGGGGGAGACCCAGTACTTC. Its protein is CASSLGAGGETQYF.

This rearrangement joins TRBV19 to TRBJ1-5; D gene ambiguous. The CDR3 is 13 amino acids. In germline, CDR1 is LNHDA, CDR2 SQIVND (reference sequence). Trimming took off 5 bases at V and 3 bases at J, with 8 bases between the two ends. The DNA of the CDR3 is TGTGCCAGTAGTTGGGCAGTCAATCAGCCCCAGCATTTT. Encoded protein: CASSWAVNQPQHF.

V and J are TRBV2 and TRBJ1-5; D is unclear. The CDR3 runs 14 residues. Trimming cost V 2 bases and J 1 base, with 6 bases left between them. Germline CDR1 and CDR2: SNHLY and FYNNEI. CDR3 residues: CASSERASNQPQHF. DNA of the CDR3: TGTGCCAGCAGTGAACGAGCAAGCAATCAGCCCCAGCATTTT.

Details on this clone: This same CDR3 is encoded by further DNA sequences in the sample. The rearrangement uses TRBV18 and TRBJ2-1; 12 bases align to TRBD2. J was trimmed by 6 bases and V by 6 bases; bases with no gene match: 6. Germline V gives CDR1 KGHSH, CDR2 LQKENI. This CDR3 comprises 15 residues. The CDR3 sequence is CASSPTSGGSNEQFF. CDR3 sequence (DNA): TGTGCCAGCTCCCCGACTAGCGGGGGTAGCAATGAGCAGTTCTTC.

The chain carries TRBV7-2 and TRBJ2-1, with D possibly being TRBD2 (6 bases). V shed 5 bases and J shed 9 bases, with 20 bases lying between them. The CDR3 consists of 15 residues. Germline CDR1 and CDR2: SGHTA and FQGNSA. The CDR3 DNA reads as TGTGCCAGCAGCCCCGGGACTTCCCATATTCGTGAGCAGTTCTTC. This sequence encodes CASSPGTSHIREQFF.

V and J are TRBV7-8 and TRBJ1-1, with D possibly matching TRBD1 (5 bases). Deletions cut 1 base from V and 5 bases from J, with 11 bases between. CDR3 length: 14 residues. The germline V gene encodes CDR1 SGHVS and CDR2 FQNEAQ. CDR3 in DNA: TGTGCCAGCAGCTTAGAGCAGGAGGGGACTGAAGCTTTCTTT. Encoded protein: CASSLEQEGTEAFF.

The chain couples TRBV15 to TRBJ2-7; a possible D gene is TRBD2 (5 bases). CDR1 and CDR2 from the germline V gene are LNHNV and YYDKDF (reference sequence). Trimming took 1 base from V and 5 from J, leaving 6 bases between them. The CDR3 extends over 12 amino acids. The CDR3 region is CATSRVSDEQYF. The CDR3, as DNA: TGTGCCACCAGCAGAGTTAGCGACGAGCAGTACTTC.

This chain connects TRBV3-1 (or the pseudogene TRBV3-2) to TRBJ2-3; TRBD2 matches at 13 bases. V was pared by 4 bases and J by 8 bases, with 6 bases of the junction left unmatched. CDR3 length: 15 residues. From germline, CDR1 is LGHDT and CDR2 YNNKEL (reference sequence). CDR3 sequence reads: CASSLGLAGSGTQYF. The DNA for the CDR3 is TGTGCCAGCAGCCTGGGACTAGCGGGATCAGGTACGCAGTATTTT.

This clone was counted only a few times. CDR3 residues: CASSFSRGLGLNEQFF. CDR3 nucleotide sequence: TGTGCCAGCAGTTTTTCCAGGGGGCTCGGACTCAATGAGCAGTTCTTC. V is TRBV28 and J is TRBJ2-1; TRBD1 matches 8 bases. The CDR3 length is 16 residues. V was pared by 3 bases and J by 6 bases, with 10 bases of the junction left unmatched. Germline V gene lookup returns CDR1 MDHEN and CDR2 SYDVKM.

This clone was counted a single time. The rearrangement uses TRBV7-9 and TRBJ1-2; D is possibly TRBD1 (5 bases). CDR1 and CDR2 (germline): SEHNR, FQNEAQ (reference sequence). Trimming took off 4 bases at V and 1 base at J, with 22 bases between the two ends. The length of the CDR3 is 18 residues. This CDR3 reads CASSSSSPRAGLNYGYTF. Here the CDR3 DNA reads TGTGCCAGCAGCTCCTCATCGCCCCGGGCAGGGCTTAACTATGGCTACACCTTC.

V gene TRBV10-3 combines with J gene TRBJ1-5, with D possibly being TRBD1 (5 bases). CDR3 length equals 15 residues. Trimming stripped 2 bases from V and 6 bases from J, with 14 bases between. Germline CDR1 ENHRY, CDR2 SYGVKD. CDR3 region: CAISEQGGSIQPQHF. The CDR3, as DNA: TGTGCCATCAGTGAGCAGGGAGGGAGTATTCAGCCCCAGCATTTT.